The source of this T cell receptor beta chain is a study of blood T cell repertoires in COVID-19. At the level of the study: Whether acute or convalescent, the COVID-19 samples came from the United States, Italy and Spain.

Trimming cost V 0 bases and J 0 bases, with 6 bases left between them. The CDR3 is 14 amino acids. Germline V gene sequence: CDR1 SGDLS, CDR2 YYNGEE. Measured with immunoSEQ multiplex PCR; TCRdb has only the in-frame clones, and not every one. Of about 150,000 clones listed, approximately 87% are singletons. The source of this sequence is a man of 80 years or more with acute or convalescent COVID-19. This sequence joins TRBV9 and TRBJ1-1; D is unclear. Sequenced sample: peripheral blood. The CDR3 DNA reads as TGTGCCAGCAGCGTAGAAGCCATGAACACTGAAGCTTTCTTT. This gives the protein CASSVEAMNTEAFF.